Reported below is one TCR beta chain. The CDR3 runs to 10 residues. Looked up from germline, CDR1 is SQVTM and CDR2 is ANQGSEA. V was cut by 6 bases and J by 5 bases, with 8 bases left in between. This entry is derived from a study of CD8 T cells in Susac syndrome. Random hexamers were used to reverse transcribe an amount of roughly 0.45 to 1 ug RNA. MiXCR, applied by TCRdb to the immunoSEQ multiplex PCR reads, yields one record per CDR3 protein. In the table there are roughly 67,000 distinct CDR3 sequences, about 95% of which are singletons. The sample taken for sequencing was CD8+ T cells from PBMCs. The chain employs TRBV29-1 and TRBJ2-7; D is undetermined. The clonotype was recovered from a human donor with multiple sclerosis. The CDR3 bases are TGCAGCGTAAAAGTCGACGAGCAGTACTTC. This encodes CSVKVDEQYF.